The 6 T cell receptor beta chains below all came from one sample that was sequenced in a study of T cells after yellow fever vaccination. MiXCR was run by TCRdb on the 5' RACE reads, yielding one entry per CDR3 protein. The table includes roughly 120,000 distinct CDR3 sequences, 7.2% detected once. The source material was CD4+ T cells sorted from PBMCs, sampled more than 40 days after the first yellow fever vaccination. All receptors derive from a man aged 18 to 29 who received the YFV17D yellow fever vaccine.

This clonotype occurred many times. The chain combines TRBV6-5 with TRBJ2-7, with 7 bases that match TRBD2. The CDR3 has 15 residues. J was trimmed by 0 bases and V by 0 bases; bases with no gene match: 2. CDR1 and CDR2 (germline): MNHEY, SVGAGI. The CDR3 reads CASSYSPSGSYEQYF. The CDR3 DNA follows: TGTGCCAGCAGTTACTCGCCTAGCGGCTCCTACGAGCAGTACTTC.

This clonotype has ten or more counts. The chain links TRBV5-1 to TRBJ1-2, with D perhaps TRBD1 (5 bases). CDR3 length equals 14 residues. Germline CDR1 reads SGHRS; CDR2 reads YFSETQ. Trimming cost V 0 bases and J 3 bases, with 9 bases left between them. CDR3 region: CASSLGTGDYGYTF. The CDR3 bases are TGCGCCAGCAGCTTGGGGACGGGGGACTATGGCTACACCTTC.

Many counts were recorded for this clonotype. The V and J genes are TRBV7-2 and TRBJ2-1, with D unresolved. The CDR3 has 14 residues. Germline-derived CDR1 and CDR2 are SGHTA and FQGNSA. Trimming removed 1 base at V and 12 bases at J, with 16 bases between. Here the CDR3 DNA reads TGTGCCAGCAGCTTAGAAAACAGATCCGGTGGGCAGTTCTTC. Protein sequence: CASSLENRSGGQFF.

This clonotype was detected many times. The chain employs TRBV2 and TRBJ2-5; D is perhaps TRBD2 (6 bases). From germline, CDR1 is SNHLY and CDR2 FYNNEI. Trimming pared 1 base from V and 7 bases from J, leaving 13 bases between. The CDR3 covers 14 residues. This chain's CDR3 is CASSEVIAGGTQYF. The CDR3 bases are TGTGCCAGCAGTGAAGTAATCGCCGGGGGGACCCAGTACTTC.

This clonotype was seen only a few times. This chain joins TRBV6-2 or TRBV6-3 and TRBJ2-7; D call uncertain. Germline assignment: CDR1 MNHEY and CDR2 SVGEGT. The length of the CDR3 is 14 residues. The V and J ends lost 0 bases and 0 bases respectively, with 6 bases between them. Here the CDR3 DNA reads TGTGCCAGCAGTTACTCTCTCGGCTCCTACGAGCAGTACTTC. Translated, it gives CASSYSLGSYEQYF.

Many counts were recorded for this clonotype. The chain uses TRBV12-3 or TRBV12-4 and TRBJ2-2; perhaps TRBD2 as D (6 bases). The V end was cut by 4 bases, the J end by 3 bases, with 9 bases between. The CDR3 sequence is 14 residues long. The DNA of the CDR3 is TGTGCCAGCAGTTCCCGACTAGACACCGGGGAGCTGTTTTTT. The encoded protein is CASSSRLDTGELFF.